This T cell receptor beta chain comes out of a study of T cells in tuberculosis (dated by TCRdb to the late 2010s). Notes on the research overall: To characterize T cells specific for the mycobacterial lipid antigen glucose monomycolate (GMM), the study used CD1B tetramers together with high-throughput TCR immunosequencing. A South African clinical cohort compared IGRA-negative adolescents, IGRA-positive adolescents with latent tuberculosis and adults with active tuberculosis, more than 9 per group. The study at large found these results: Compared with IGRA-negative controls, TCR-alpha repertoires from active tuberculosis had smaller mean NN-distances to GMM-specific TCRs, which suggests that these TCRs underwent clonal expansion. The smaller NN-distances were partly driven by shorter CDR3-alpha lengths in active tuberculosis patients, and the difference for TCR-beta did not reach statistical significance. An accuracy of 80% to 90% (AUROC approximately 0.93) was reached by a classifier using the diverse GMM-specific repertoire, compared with about 65% accuracy when GEM motif frequencies were used. Clinical samples were chosen by availability of cryopreserved specimens, and active tuberculosis cases were adults while controls were adolescents.

In the germline V gene (reference sequence), CDR1 corresponds to LNHDA and CDR2 to SQIVND. V sheds 4 bases and J sheds 5 bases, leaving 14 bases between their ends. The cysteine opens and the phenylalanine closes a CDR3 of 14 amino acids. Solely the CDR3 DNA is kept, with 42 bases framed from the first base. Concerning this clone itself: Its antigen has not been determined. No per-base quality is available; no much larger clone lies one base away.

At study entry, a tuberculin skin test and the QuantiFERON-TB GOLD In-Tube IGRA were used to screen adolescents for latent tuberculosis infection. Immunosequencing of unsorted cryopreserved PBMC covered, on average, around 91,000 T cells per clinical donor. Eleven high schools in the Worcester region of the Western Cape, South Africa, served as enrollment sites for adolescents aged 12 to 18 years. Roughly 10 M. tuberculosis-infected adolescents and roughly 10 uninfected adolescents were selected, with the two groups matched for age and sex. Adolescent PBMC were isolated from freshly drawn heparinized blood by density centrifugation and cryopreserved. The immunoSEQ multiplex PCR assay was used to generate TCR libraries, with TCR-beta and/or TCR-alpha/delta assays applied to each sample. The amplified TCR libraries were sequenced using the Illumina high-throughput platform. In the authors' own workflow: Clustering and dimensionality reduction relied on pairwise TCRdist distances among GMM-specific receptors from T cells that were either sorted ex vivo or expanded in vitro. Each clinical repertoire was assigned a mean NN-distance score, defined as the average TCRdist to the nearest 10% of tetramer-positive reference sequences. GEM TCR motif frequency was computed as the fraction of unique TCRs matching known GEM sequences by V/J usage and CDR3 length. Active tuberculosis was classified by linear discriminant analysis with leave-one-out cross-validation, implemented in scikit-learn. TCRdb holds this immuneACCESS table with in-frame rearrangements only. Some clones are missing; in checked studies, unresolved V genes explain under half, and the rest has no known cause. V and J calls and clone size are those listed in that table; D and trimming were worked out from the DNA. The sample table contains around 41,000 clones; only one count was recorded for 90% to 95% of them. The ten biggest clones cover roughly 2% of the sample.

Sequencing was performed on PBMCs. The clonotype comes from a donor aged 5-35 years with latent tuberculosis or without tuberculosis infection. Some clones in this sample may be carry-over from other donors' samples. The rearrangement combines TRBV19 with TRBJ1-1; perhaps TRBD1 is the D gene, with 6 bases matching. The nucleotide sequence reads TGTGCCAGTAGTACCCGGACAGAATGGACTGAAGCTTTCTTT. Translated, this is CASSTRTEWTEAFF.